What follows are 27 T cell receptor beta chains derived from one specimen sequenced in a study of T cells in Graves' hyperthyroidism and ophthalmopathy (dated by TCRdb to about 2019). Libraries were constructed by multiplex PCR. Sequencing was carried out with an Illumina HiSeq 2000. The TCR beta CDR3 regions were amplified from RNA transcripts. The TCR CDR3 was subjected to a first round of RT-PCR using the HTBI primer set and the Qiagen OneStep RT-PCR kit. TCRdb itself trimmed the public reads at Q25 with fastp, ran MiXCR and retained productive beta chains. CDR3 protein duplicates are merged, each entry listing the most common genes and DNA. This sample holds about 700,000 distinct CDR3 sequences; approximately 14% were observed only once. The ten largest clones represent roughly a tenth of the sample. The sequenced sample was blood. The receptor set was obtained from a woman under 30 with Graves' hyperthyroidism.

The chain employs TRBV6-2 or TRBV6-3 and TRBJ1-1; no clear D gene. The V gene lost 5 bases and the J gene lost 3 bases, with 13 bases spanning the gap. This CDR3 contains 14 residues. Germline V gene lookup returns CDR1 MNHEY and CDR2 SVGEGT. The CDR3 loop reads CASSRPGEHTEAFF. The CDR3 coding sequence is TGTGCCAGCAGTCGGCCCGGGGAACACACTGAAGCTTTCTTT.

This clonotype has only a few counts. The chain uses TRBV18 and TRBJ1-4; 8 bases map to TRBD1. This CDR3 comprises 15 residues. The V segment lost 3 bases and the J segment 3 bases; nucleotides outside the gene matches: 3. Germline CDR1 KGHSH, CDR2 LQKENI. The CDR3 DNA sequence: TGTGCCAGCTCACCCCAGGGGGCGGCTAATGAAAAACTGTTTTTT. The encoded protein is CASSPQGAANEKLFF.

This clonotype was seen ten or more times. This chain connects TRBV6-2 or TRBV6-3 to TRBJ2-5, with TRBD1 matching over 9 bases. J lost 4 bases, V lost 5 bases, and 11 bases had no gene match. The CDR3 is 16 residues long. CDR1 MNHEY and CDR2 SVGEGT come from the germline V gene. Written as DNA, the CDR3 is TGTGCCAGCAGTACCCCGACCGGGACAGGGAGAGAGACCCAGTACTTC. It yields the protein CASSTPTGTGRETQYF.

This clonotype was counted at least ten times. The gene calls are TRBV2 and TRBJ2-7; perhaps TRBD1 as D (6 bases). Trimming stripped 3 bases from V and 7 bases from J, with 16 bases between. CDR1 and CDR2 from the germline V gene are SNHLY and FYNNEI. The CDR3 length is 14 residues. CDR3 sequence reads: CASSDPGHLGEQYF. Here the CDR3 DNA reads TGTGCCAGCAGTGATCCGGGACACCTCGGGGAGCAGTACTTC.

The V call is TRBV7-8, the J call TRBJ2-1, with TRBD2 matching 9 bases. Trimming took 5 bases from V and 6 from J; bases not matched to a gene: 14. CDR3 size: 17 residues. Germline-derived CDR1 and CDR2 are SGHVS and FQNEAQ. CDR3 nucleotides: TGTGCCAGCAGCCTCTTAGCGGGGGAGGGCCCTGGCAATGAGCAGTTCTTC. Encoded protein: CASSLLAGEGPGNEQFF.

This clonotype was seen a handful of times. The chain joins TRBV5-4 to TRBJ2-2; perhaps D is TRBD1 or TRBD2 (5 bases each). The CDR3 has 17 amino acids. Trimming took 4 bases from V and 1 from J, leaving 17 bases between them. The germline V gene has CDR1 SGHNT and CDR2 YYREEE (reference sequence). CDR3 residues: CASSPRPGTVNTGELFF. The CDR3 coding sequence is TGTGCCAGCAGCCCCAGGCCCGGGACGGTGAACACCGGGGAGCTGTTTTTT. Based on the CDR3 plus reference TRBV5-4 and TRBJ2-2, the full variable domain is ETGVTQSPTHLIKTRGQQVTLRCSSQSGHNTVSWYQQALGQGPQFIFQYYREEENGRGNFPPRFSGLQFPNYSSELNVNALELDDSALYLCASSPRPGTVNTGELFFGEGSRLTVL.

This clonotype was detected many times. The gene calls are TRBV11-2 and TRBJ2-3, with unresolved D. Germline CDR1 and CDR2: SGHAT and FQNNGV. Deletions cut 5 bases from V and 6 bases from J, with 12 bases between. The CDR3 contains 13 residues. CDR3 nucleotides: TGTGCCAGCAGCGACATCCTGGCGGATACGCAGTATTTT. It encodes CASSDILADTQYF.

The V and J genes are TRBV19 and TRBJ1-1; TRBD1 is a possible D gene (5 bases). The germline CDR1 and CDR2 sequences are LNHDA and SQIVND (reference sequence). This CDR3 region has 15 residues. V was clipped by 1 base and J by 2 bases, with 11 bases between them. Written as DNA, the CDR3 is TGTGCCAGTAGTATAGGAAGCAGGGCAAACACTGAAGCTTTCTTT. Its translation is CASSIGSRANTEAFF.

The chain employs TRBV6-1 and TRBJ2-7; 9 bases align to TRBD1. Germline trimming cut 5 bases from V and 4 bases from J; bases unmatched to any gene: 9. CDR1 and CDR2 (germline): MNHNS, SASEGT. The CDR3 has 15 amino acids. The CDR3 is CASSKVGTGLYEQYF. Here the CDR3 DNA reads TGTGCCAGCAGTAAAGTCGGGACAGGGTTATACGAGCAGTACTTC.

The sample holds many counts of this clonotype. V and J are TRBV2 and TRBJ1-2; 8 bases match TRBD1. Trimming at V came to 5 bases and at J to 8 bases, leaving 10 bases not matched to a gene. The CDR3 is made up of 14 amino acids. The germline CDR1 and CDR2 sequences are SNHLY and FYNNEI. For the CDR3, the DNA is TGTGCCAGCAGTAGTACAGGACAGGGACGCGGCTACACCTTC. Protein: CASSSTGQGRGYTF.

This clonotype was counted many times. The V call is TRBV27, the J call TRBJ1-2; 9 bases align to TRBD1. There are 15 residues in the CDR3. CDR1 is MNHEY, CDR2 SMNVEV, per germline (reference sequence). V lost 8 bases and J lost 7; bases outside the gene matches: 14. The chain's CDR3 is CASGPTGGPSRGYTF. DNA for the CDR3: TGTGCCAGCGGGCCTACAGGGGGCCCGTCTCGTGGCTACACCTTC.

In its sample, this clonotype was seen many times. As DNA, the CDR3 is TGTGCCAGCAGAAAAAAAGCGGGAGACAGTACAGATACGCAGTATTTT. It yields the protein CASRKKAGDSTDTQYF. The chain links TRBV2 to TRBJ2-3; 8 bases match TRBD2. The CDR3 contains 16 residues. After removal of 6 bases from V and 3 bases from J, the junction contained 11 bases not matched to a gene. Germline V gives CDR1 SNHLY, CDR2 FYNNEI.

This clonotype has ten or more counts. The chain joins TRBV12-3 or TRBV12-4 to TRBJ2-1; no clear D. Deletions cut 5 bases from V and 7 bases from J, with 12 bases between. The CDR3 is 13 amino acids. The DNA for the CDR3 is TGTGCCAGCAGTCGACTCTCTAGGAATGAGCAGTTCTTC. It specifies CASSRLSRNEQFF.

This clonotype was found a few times. This rearrangement joins TRBV19 to TRBJ2-4, with a tentative D call TRBD1 (5 bases). The CDR3 is 16 residues long. V lost 5 bases and J lost 0, with 14 bases in between. The germline CDR1 and CDR2 sequences are LNHDA and SQIVND (reference sequence). CDR3 region: CASSAVDSLAKNIQYF. In DNA form, the CDR3 reads TGTGCCAGTAGTGCCGTAGACAGCCTAGCCAAAAACATTCAGTACTTC.

This clonotype was counted at least ten times. The chain employs TRBV18 and TRBJ2-7; unclear D gene. With 1 base removed from V and 6 bases from J, the gap between germline ends came to 13 bases. This CDR3 is 14 amino acids long. Germline V lookup: CDR1 KGHSH, CDR2 LQKENI. The CDR3 sequence: CASSPLESAPEQYF. The CDR3 DNA follows: TGTGCCAGCTCACCACTGGAGTCGGCTCCCGAGCAGTACTTC. The whole variable domain, filled in from reference TRBV18 and TRBJ2-7, reads NAGVMQNPRHLVRRRGQEARLRCSPMKGHSHVYWYRQLPEEGLKFMVYLQKENIIDESGMPKERFSAEFPKEGPSILRIQQVVRGDSAAYFCASSPLESAPEQYFGPGTRLTVT.

This clonotype showed up just once. The chain links TRBV11-2 to TRBJ2-1, with D unresolved. CDR1 is SGHAT, CDR2 FQNNGV, per germline. The CDR3 runs 12 residues. V lost 0 bases and J 10 bases, leaving 7 bases between the germline ends. The CDR3 nucleotides read TGTGCCAGCAGCTTAGAGTGGCGGGAGCAGTTCTTC. It is translated as CASSLEWREQFF.

V is TRBV11-1 and J is TRBJ2-3; D call uncertain. The CDR3 contains 14 residues. V lost 5 bases and J lost 6, with 15 bases in between. Germline-derived CDR1 and CDR2 are SGHAT and FQDESV (reference sequence). For the CDR3, the DNA is TGTGCCAGCAGCCCCCCTTTGCTGCGGGATACGCAGTATTTT. As protein: CASSPPLLRDTQYF.

This clonotype was found many times. CDR3 nucleotides: TGTGCCAGCAGCAGGACAAGGAACCAAGAGACCCAGTACTTC. This sequence encodes CASSRTRNQETQYF. The V gene is TRBV7-2, the J gene TRBJ2-5; D perhaps matches TRBD1 (5 bases). The CDR3 covers 14 residues. Per germline, CDR1 SGHTA and CDR2 FQGNSA. The V end was cut by 5 bases, the J end by 0 bases, with 10 bases between.

This clonotype was picked up a small number of times. The DNA for the CDR3 is TGTGCCACAGGGACCAATTTCTACGAGCAGTACTTC. It specifies CATGTNFYEQYF. This chain joins TRBV6-2 or TRBV6-3 and TRBJ2-7; D is perhaps TRBD1 or TRBD2 (5 bases each). V lost 10 bases to trimming and J lost 3 bases, with 13 bases between them. The V gene's germline CDR1 is MNHEY and CDR2 SVGEGT. The CDR3 is made up of 12 amino acids.

This clonotype has more than one count but fewer than ten. The rearrangement uses TRBV4-3 and TRBJ2-3; TRBD2 aligns across 10 bases. Germline CDR1 is LGHNA and CDR2 is YSLEER. The CDR3 has 18 amino acids. Trimming cost V 0 bases and J 3 bases; bases outside gene matches: 9. The CDR3 here is CASSQDRMASGRTDTQYF. In DNA form, the CDR3 reads TGCGCCAGCAGCCAAGATAGGATGGCTAGCGGGAGAACAGATACGCAGTATTTT.

This clonotype has only a few counts. V and J are TRBV9 and TRBJ1-3; 10 bases align to TRBD1. Germline loops: CDR1 SGDLS, CDR2 YYNGEE. Unmatched junction bases numbered 5, after V lost 3 bases and J lost 2 bases. CDR3 length: 16 amino acids. In nucleotides, the CDR3 is TGTGCCAGCAGCGGGGGACAGGGGAAAACTGGAAACACCATATATTTT. Amino acids: CASSGGQGKTGNTIYF.

This clonotype was detected a few times. This rearrangement joins TRBV5-6 to TRBJ1-1; possibly TRBD1 for D (5 bases). Germline V CDR1 and CDR2: SGHDT, YYEEEE. Trimming pared 4 bases from V and 7 bases from J, leaving 14 bases between. There are 13 residues in the CDR3. CDR3 protein: CASSQGPPIEAFF. The CDR3 nucleotides are TGTGCCAGCAGCCAGGGACCGCCCATTGAAGCTTTCTTT.

This clonotype turned up a few times. The rearrangement links TRBV6-5 to TRBJ1-5, with D perhaps TRBD1 (5 bases). The germline V and J ends were trimmed by 2 bases and 6 bases, with 8 bases remaining between them. The CDR3 covers 13 residues. Germline V lookup: CDR1 MNHEY, CDR2 SVGAGI. The CDR3 reads CASSYLQGQPQHF. DNA of the CDR3: TGTGCCAGCAGTTACCTCCAGGGTCAGCCCCAGCATTTT.

There are many counts of this clonotype. V usage is TRBV7-8 and J usage is TRBJ2-2, with TRBD2 matching 10 bases. V shed 1 base and J 5 bases; nucleotides not matched to a gene: 7. Germline V gives CDR1 SGHVS, CDR2 FQNEAQ. The CDR3 is made up of 17 amino acids. CDR3 DNA sequence: TGTGCCAGCAGCTTAGAGCTAGCGGGAGTGAGAACCGGGGAGCTGTTTTTT. Protein product: CASSLELAGVRTGELFF.

This clonotype was counted many times. This chain connects TRBV2 to TRBJ2-7; D may be TRBD1 (6 bases). Germline CDR1 SNHLY, CDR2 FYNNEI. CDR3 length: 15 amino acids. Trimming stripped 0 bases from V and 7 bases from J, with 16 bases between. The CDR3 bases are TGTGCCAGCAGTGAAGCACGGGGACACATTAGGGAGCAGTACTTC. Residues: CASSEARGHIREQYF.

The V call is TRBV30, the J call TRBJ2-1; possibly TRBD1 for D (5 bases). CDR1 and CDR2 from the germline V gene are GTSNPN and SVGIG (reference sequence). The germline V and J ends were trimmed by 5 bases and 4 bases, with 15 bases remaining between them. The CDR3 runs 14 residues. CDR3 loop: CAWYVVGQYNEQFF. DNA of the CDR3: TGTGCCTGGTACGTCGTGGGGCAGTACAATGAGCAGTTCTTC.

The chain has TRBV27 and TRBJ2-7, with D maybe TRBD2 (6 bases). V lost 6 bases, J lost 1 base, and 16 bases lay in between. Germline lookup yields CDR1 MNHEY and CDR2 SMNVEV (reference sequence). CDR3 length: 15 residues. The CDR3 here is CASSYRGDFSYEQYF. The DNA for the CDR3 is TGTGCCAGCAGCTACCGCGGGGACTTTTCCTACGAGCAGTACTTC.